This passage covers 24 T cell receptor beta chains from one sample sequenced in a study of blood T cell repertoires in COVID-19. The method was immunoSEQ multiplex PCR; TCRdb's version includes in-frame clones alone and lacks a portion of them. The table includes 180,000 or so clones, roughly 85% detected once. The specimen sequenced was PBMCs or T cells enriched from blood (not recorded which). The receptors derive from a woman in her forties or fifties who had recovered from COVID-19.

The V and J genes are TRBV7-2 and TRBJ2-5; 7 nucleotides line up with TRBD1. Germline CDR1 and CDR2: SGHTA and FQGNSA. Germline trimming cut 7 bases from V and 5 bases from J; bases unmatched to any gene: 10. The CDR3 consists of 14 residues. The CDR3 nucleotides are TGTGCCAGCAACCCCGCGGGCAGGGGGGAGACCCAGTACTTC. Its protein is CASNPAGRGETQYF.

The CDR3 nucleotides read TGTGCCAGCAGTGAAAAGTACACCAGGGGCTATGAGCAGTTCTTC. This codes for CASSEKYTRGYEQFF. This sequence joins TRBV6-1 and TRBJ2-1, with a tentative D call TRBD1 (6 bases). There are 15 residues in the CDR3. V was pared by 2 bases and J by 8 bases, with 16 bases between. Germline V CDR1 and CDR2: MNHNS, SASEGT.

The rearrangement joins TRBV7-2 to TRBJ1-2; 7 bases line up with TRBD1. J lost 8 bases, V lost 5 bases, and 14 bases had no gene match. Germline V gene data show CDR1 as SGHTA and CDR2 as FQGNSA. This CDR3 is 15 amino acids long. The CDR3: CASSPNSGTAYGYTF. For the CDR3, the DNA is TGTGCCAGCAGCCCTAACTCCGGGACAGCTTACGGCTACACCTTC.

This sequence joins TRBV18 and TRBJ1-5, with D possibly TRBD1 on 5 matching bases. Between the trimmed V and J ends, which lost 4 bases and 3 bases, there was a span of 10 bases. Germline V gene lookup returns CDR1 KGHSH and CDR2 LQKENI. The CDR3 sequence is 14 residues long. The CDR3 DNA sequence: TGTGCCAGCTCACGGCAGGGTTCCAATCAGCCCCAGCATTTT. It is translated as CASSRQGSNQPQHF.

CDR3: CASSLAKGAGDIQYF. The CDR3 DNA is TGTGCCAGCAGCTTGGCCAAGGGGGCAGGGGACATTCAGTACTTC. This chain connects TRBV5-4 to TRBJ2-4; TRBD1 aligns across 7 bases. Trimming cost V 0 bases and J 8 bases; bases outside gene matches: 8. CDR1 is SGHNT and CDR2 is YYREEE in the germline V gene (reference sequence). This CDR3 is 15 amino acids long. Full variable domain (outside the CDR3, taken from reference TRBV5-4 and TRBJ2-4): ETGVTQSPTHLIKTRGQQVTLRCSSQSGHNTVSWYQQALGQGPQFIFQYYREEENGRGNFPPRFSGLQFPNYSSELNVNALELDDSALYLCASSLAKGAGDIQYFGAGTRLSVL.

V and J are TRBV27 and TRBJ1-1; D unresolved. Trimming stripped 6 bases from V and 5 bases from J, with 13 bases between. Germline CDR1 reads MNHEY; CDR2 reads SMNVEV (reference sequence). CDR3 length: 13 residues. DNA for the CDR3: TGTGCCAGCAGCTTCGCGGGCTGGACTGAAGCTTTCTTT. It codes for CASSFAGWTEAFF.

This chain links TRBV5-4 with TRBJ2-7, with a weak D call TRBD2 (5 bases). The germline V and J ends were trimmed by 3 bases and 1 base, with 14 bases remaining between them. Germline V gene lookup returns CDR1 SGHNT and CDR2 YYREEE (reference sequence). The CDR3 extends over 15 amino acids. CDR3 bases: TGTGCCAGCAGCTCTCACTACTCGGGGTCCTACGAGCAGTACGTC. Its translation is CASSSHYSGSYEQYV.

The gene calls are TRBV6-2 or TRBV6-3 and TRBJ1-1; no definite D call. V shed 6 bases and J shed 5 bases, with 13 bases lying between them. The CDR3 is 13 residues long. Germline V CDR1 and CDR2: MNHEY, SVGEGT. CDR3 DNA sequence: TGTGCCAGCAGCCTGGAGTGGAAAACTGAAGCTTTCTTT. It codes for CASSLEWKTEAFF.

The V and J genes are TRBV14 and TRBJ1-3; D remains unclear. Germline V lookup: CDR1 SGHDN, CDR2 FVKESK. Trimming shortened V by 0 bases and J by 2 bases, and 11 bases separated the two germline ends. CDR3 size: 16 residues. The CDR3 here is CASSQDSWQTGNTIYF. In DNA, the CDR3 is TGTGCCAGCAGCCAAGATTCTTGGCAGACTGGAAACACCATATATTTT.

The chain uses TRBV5-1 and TRBJ1-2; 7 positions match TRBD1. V lost 4 bases and J lost 7; bases outside the gene matches: 7. The CDR3 loop spans 13 amino acids. Germline loops: CDR1 SGHRS, CDR2 YFSETQ. Here the CDR3 reads CASSPKDRPGYTF. The CDR3, as DNA: TGCGCCAGCAGCCCAAAGGACAGGCCTGGCTACACCTTC.

The chain combines TRBV7-9 with TRBJ2-3, with a possible D match to TRBD2 (5 bases). V lost 4 bases, J lost 6 bases, and 11 bases lay in between. The germline V gene has CDR1 SEHNR and CDR2 FQNEAQ (reference sequence). This CDR3 is built from 13 residues. DNA for the CDR3: TGTGCCAGCAGCTCGGACTTTACCGATACGCAGTATTTT. As protein: CASSSDFTDTQYF.

There are a few counts of this clone. The identical CDR3 is also encoded by other nucleotide sequences in the sample. CDR3 in amino acids: CASSVTGGNEKLFF. Here the CDR3 DNA reads TGTGCCAGCAGCGTTACAGGGGGCAATGAAAAACTGTTTTTT. The rearrangement joins TRBV9 to TRBJ1-4, with 9 bases aligning to TRBD1. This CDR3 region has 14 residues. The germline V gene has CDR1 SGDLS and CDR2 YYNGEE. Trimming cost V 2 bases and J 5 bases; bases outside gene matches: 1. Full variable domain (missing parts from reference TRBV9 and TRBJ1-4): DSGVTQTPKHLITATGQRVTLRCSPRSGDLSVYWYQQSLDQGLQFLIQYYNGEERAKGNILERFSAQQFPDLHSELNLSSLELGDSALYFCASSVTGGNEKLFFGSGTQLSVL.

The chain uses TRBV7-2 and TRBJ2-1, with 11 bases lining up with TRBD2. CDR1 SGHTA and CDR2 FQGNSA come from the germline V gene. This CDR3 comprises 21 residues. V lost 0 bases and J lost 3; bases outside the gene matches: 16. CDR3 nucleotides: TGTGCCAGCAGCTTAGCGCGGAACAGACCCATAGCGGGAGGGTACTACAATGAGCAGTTCTTC. It encodes CASSLARNRPIAGGYYNEQFF.

The chain has TRBV5-8 and TRBJ2-1; TRBD1 aligns across 7 bases. V gave up 0 bases and J gave up 8 bases; unmatched junction bases: 8. The CDR3 sequence is 15 residues long. Germline CDR1 is SGHTS and CDR2 is YDEGEE. CDR3 sequence reads: CASSLVWTGNHEQFF. The CDR3 bases are TGTGCCAGCAGCTTGGTTTGGACAGGCAACCATGAGCAGTTCTTC.

The chain carries TRBV18 and TRBJ1-1, with 8 bases aligning to TRBD1. The CDR3 spans 15 residues. J lost 2 bases, V lost 2 bases, and 4 bases had no gene match. Germline assignment: CDR1 KGHSH and CDR2 LQKENI. CDR3: CASSPAGTGNTEAFF. CDR3 bases: TGTGCCAGCTCACCAGCCGGGACAGGAAACACTGAAGCTTTCTTT. The full variable domain, completed using reference TRBV18 and TRBJ1-1, is NAGVMQNPRHLVRRRGQEARLRCSPMKGHSHVYWYRQLPEEGLKFMVYLQKENIIDESGMPKERFSAEFPKEGPSILRIQQVVRGDSAAYFCASSPAGTGNTEAFFGQGTRLTVV.

The CDR3 reads CASSIGTGTNTEAFF. CDR3 DNA: TGCGCCAGCAGCATAGGAACAGGAACTAACACTGAAGCTTTCTTT. J is TRBJ1-1 and V is TRBV5-1; maybe TRBD1 (5 bases). This CDR3 comprises 15 residues. Per the germline V gene, CDR1 is SGHRS and CDR2 is YFSETQ. Trimming removed 4 bases from V and 2 bases from J, with 15 bases in between.

The chain is built from TRBV27 and TRBJ2-6; D gene unclear. CDR3 length equals 13 residues. The germline CDR1 and CDR2 sequences are MNHEY and SMNVEV (reference sequence). Deletions cut 3 bases from V and 3 bases from J, with 3 bases between. CDR3 sequence reads: CASSFGGANVLTF. The CDR3 DNA is TGTGCCAGCAGTTTCGGTGGGGCCAACGTCCTGACTTTC.

The genes are TRBV28 and TRBJ2-5; 8 bases agree with TRBD2. Germline V gene lookup returns CDR1 MDHEN and CDR2 SYDVKM. The J segment lost 3 bases and the V segment lost 10 bases, leaving 19 bases of the junction unmatched. This CDR3 comprises 17 residues. This chain's CDR3 is CATSLAPGGGLEETQYF. DNA for the CDR3: TGTGCCACCTCCCTGGCCCCCGGGGGGGGGCTGGAAGAGACCCAGTACTTC. The full variable domain, with the rest looked up from reference TRBV28 and TRBJ2-5, is DVKVTQSSRYLVKRTGEKVFLECVQDMDHENMFWYRQDPGLGLRLIYFSYDVKMKEKGDIPEGYSVSREKKERFSLILESASTNQTSMYLCATSLAPGGGLEETQYFGPGTRLLVL.

This rearrangement joins TRBV4-3 to TRBJ2-2; 12 bases align to TRBD2. The germline CDR1 and CDR2 sequences are LGHNA and YSLEER. The CDR3 consists of 18 residues. Losses at the gene ends were 0 bases for V and 7 bases for J; bases not matched to a gene: 9. The CDR3 coding sequence is TGCGCCAGCAGCCAAGATAGGACTAGCGGGACTTCTGGCGGGGAGCTGTTTTTT. This translates into CASSQDRTSGTSGGELFF.

The chain carries TRBV3-1 (or the pseudogene TRBV3-2) and TRBJ1-2; D possibly corresponds to TRBD1 (6 bases). Per the germline V gene, CDR1 is LGHDT and CDR2 is YNNKEL (reference sequence). This CDR3 spans 14 amino acids. V was trimmed by 2 bases and J by 2 bases, leaving 9 bases between them. CDR3 protein: CASSQSGANYGYTF. CDR3 DNA sequence: TGTGCCAGCAGCCAATCAGGGGCCAACTATGGCTACACCTTC.

V gene TRBV15 combines with J gene TRBJ2-3, with 9 bases fitting TRBD2. The V segment lost 5 bases and the J segment 6 bases; nucleotides outside the gene matches: 18. Germline values: CDR1 LNHNV, CDR2 YYDKDF (reference sequence). The CDR3 consists of 18 residues. The DNA of the CDR3 is TGTGCCACCAGCGGGAGCCCTAGCGGGACCTCCGTGATGGATACGCAGTATTTT. It yields the protein CATSGSPSGTSVMDTQYF. Full variable domain (outside the CDR3, taken from reference TRBV15 and TRBJ2-3): DAMVIQNPRYQVTQFGKPVTLSCSQTLNHNVMYWYQQKSSQAPKLLFHYYDKDFNNEADTPDNFQSRRPNTSFCFLDIRSPGLGDTAMYLCATSGSPSGTSVMDTQYFGPGTRLTVL.

The chain combines TRBV4-1 with TRBJ2-3, with D possibly matching TRBD2 (7 bases). The CDR3 consists of 14 residues. Looked up from germline, CDR1 is MGHRA and CDR2 is YSYEKL. Trimming pared 5 bases from V and 6 bases from J, leaving 15 bases between. The CDR3 DNA sequence: TGCGCCAGCAGCGCGGGGGCCCCCATCGATACGCAGTATTTT. Translation: CASSAGAPIDTQYF.

A few counts support this clone. The chain recombines TRBV28 with TRBJ2-7; 8 bases align to TRBD1. The germline V gene encodes CDR1 MDHEN and CDR2 SYDVKM. Unmatched junction bases numbered 3, after V lost 4 bases and J lost 7 bases. The length of the CDR3 is 12 residues. The CDR3 here is CASSSRQGEQYV. The CDR3 coding sequence is TGTGCCAGCAGTTCCCGACAGGGGGAGCAGTACGTC.

V and J are TRBV6-1 and TRBJ2-1, with D maybe TRBD2 (5 bases). This CDR3 comprises 15 residues. Germline V gene sequence: CDR1 MNHNS, CDR2 SASEGT. V was shortened by 0 bases and J by 10 bases, with 16 bases between the two germline ends. CDR3 sequence (DNA): TGTGCCAGCAGTGAAGCGGGCCGGGGTTTTGGGGAGCAGTTCTTC. It codes for CASSEAGRGFGEQFF.